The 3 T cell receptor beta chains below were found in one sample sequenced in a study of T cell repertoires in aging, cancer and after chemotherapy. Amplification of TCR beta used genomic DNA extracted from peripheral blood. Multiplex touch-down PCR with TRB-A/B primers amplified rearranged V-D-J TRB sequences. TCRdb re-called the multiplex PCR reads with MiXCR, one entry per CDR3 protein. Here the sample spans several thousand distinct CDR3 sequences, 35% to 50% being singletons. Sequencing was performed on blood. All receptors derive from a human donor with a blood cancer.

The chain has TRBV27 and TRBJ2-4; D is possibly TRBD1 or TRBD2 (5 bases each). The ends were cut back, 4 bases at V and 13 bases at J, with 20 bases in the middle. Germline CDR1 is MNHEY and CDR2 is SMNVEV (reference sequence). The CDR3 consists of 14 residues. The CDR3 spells CASSSGTSYNEQYF. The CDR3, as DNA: TGTGCCAGCAGTTCTGGGACCTCCTACAATGAGCAGTACTTC.

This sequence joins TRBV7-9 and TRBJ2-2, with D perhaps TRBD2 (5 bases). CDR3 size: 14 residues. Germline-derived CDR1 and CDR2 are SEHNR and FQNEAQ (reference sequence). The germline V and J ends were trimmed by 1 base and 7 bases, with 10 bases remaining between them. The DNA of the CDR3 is TGTGCCAGCAGCTTAGTCGGGATCTACGGGGAGCTGTTTTTT. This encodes CASSLVGIYGELFF.

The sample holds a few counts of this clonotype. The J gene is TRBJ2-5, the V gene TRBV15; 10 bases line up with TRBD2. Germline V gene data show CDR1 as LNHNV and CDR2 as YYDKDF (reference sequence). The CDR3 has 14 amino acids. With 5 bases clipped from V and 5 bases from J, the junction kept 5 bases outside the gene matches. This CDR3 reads CATSVSGGAETQYF. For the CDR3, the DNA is TGTGCCACCAGCGTAAGCGGGGGGGCCGAGACCCAGTACTTC. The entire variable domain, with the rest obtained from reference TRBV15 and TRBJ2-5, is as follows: DAMVIQNPRYQVTQFGKPVTLSCSQTLNHNVMYWYQQKSSQAPKLLFHYYDKDFNNEADTPDNFQSRRPNTSFCFLDIRSPGLGDTAMYLCATSVSGGAETQYFGPGTRLLVL.